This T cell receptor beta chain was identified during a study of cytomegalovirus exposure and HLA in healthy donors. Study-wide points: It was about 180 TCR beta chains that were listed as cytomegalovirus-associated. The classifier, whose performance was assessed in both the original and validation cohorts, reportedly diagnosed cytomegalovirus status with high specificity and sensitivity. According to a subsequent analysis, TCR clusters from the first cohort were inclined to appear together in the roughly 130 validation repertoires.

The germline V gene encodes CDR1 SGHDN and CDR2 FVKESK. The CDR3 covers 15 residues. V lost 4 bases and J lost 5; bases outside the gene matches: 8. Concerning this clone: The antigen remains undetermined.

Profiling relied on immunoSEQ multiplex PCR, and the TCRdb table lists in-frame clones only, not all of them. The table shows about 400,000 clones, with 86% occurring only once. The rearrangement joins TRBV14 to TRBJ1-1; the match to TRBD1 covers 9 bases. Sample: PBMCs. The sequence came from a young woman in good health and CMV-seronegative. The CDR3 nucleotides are TGTGCCAGCAGCCCAATCCGGACAGGGGTAACTGAAGCTTTCTTT. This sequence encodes CASSPIRTGVTEAFF.